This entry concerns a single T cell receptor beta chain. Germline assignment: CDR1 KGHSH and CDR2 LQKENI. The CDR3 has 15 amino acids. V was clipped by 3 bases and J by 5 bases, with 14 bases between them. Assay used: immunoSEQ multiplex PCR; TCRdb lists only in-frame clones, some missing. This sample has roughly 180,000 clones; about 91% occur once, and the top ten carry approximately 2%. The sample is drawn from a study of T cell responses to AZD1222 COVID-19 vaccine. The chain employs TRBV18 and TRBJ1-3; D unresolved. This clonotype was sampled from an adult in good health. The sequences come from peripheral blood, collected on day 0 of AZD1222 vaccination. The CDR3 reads CASSPPVSRRNTIYF. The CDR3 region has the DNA TGTGCCAGCTCACCGCCGGTCTCCCGGAGAAACACCATATATTTT.